The present T cell receptor (beta chain) was sequenced within a study of T cells in Graves' hyperthyroidism and ophthalmopathy. Researchers amplified the TCR beta CDR3 regions from RNA transcripts. Primed by the HTBI set, a first-round RT-PCR was run on the TCR CDR3. TCRdb recomputed calls from the multiplex PCR reads with MiXCR, one row per CDR3 protein. This sample has some 50,000 distinct CDR3 sequences, with 45% to 65% found just once. For this clonotype: What it binds is not known.

Study-wide results and caveats: A model of 13 V-J pairs discriminated ophthalmopathy from stable hyperthyroidism.

In germline, CDR1 is DFQATT, CDR2 SNEGSKA (reference sequence). The CDR3 runs 14 residues. J lost 1 base, V lost 2 bases, and 1 base had no gene match. The receptor was isolated from a young man with Graves' hyperthyroidism. The rearrangement joins TRBV20-1 to TRBJ2-2, with 7 bases identical to TRBD2. The sample taken for sequencing was peripheral blood or thyroid tissue (not recorded which). In nucleotides, the CDR3 is TGCAGTGCTAGACCTAGCGGGAACACCGGGGAGCTGTTTTTT. It codes for CSARPSGNTGELFF.